This T cell receptor beta chain appears in the sequencing data of a study of molecular identifiers for immune sequencing clone quantification. TCRdb ran MiXCR on the PCR reads and lists one entry per CDR3 protein. The sample contains 20,000 or so distinct CDR3 sequences, 20% to 25% of which appear only once. This clonotype was detected many times. CDR3 length: 13 amino acids. CDR1 and CDR2 (germline): SSHAT, FNYEAQ (reference sequence). Trimming removed 5 bases at V and 5 bases at J, with 11 bases between. The receptor comes from a human donor in good health. Some libraries in this study had Jurkat cell RNA spiked in. Sequencing input: naive CD8+ T cells from blood, with Jurkat cell RNA spiked in. Regarding subset: FACS-sorted CD8+CD4-CCR7+CD45RA+ naive T cells. The gene calls are TRBV7-7 and TRBJ2-3, with a weak D call TRBD2 (5 bases). CDR3 in DNA: TGTGCCAGCAGCCGTCGGACTGTAGATACGCAGTATTTT. Protein sequence: CASSRRTVDTQYF.